Listed below are T cell receptor beta chains from one sample, sequenced in a study of cytotoxic CD8 clonotypes in ibrutinib-treated CLL. This table comes from immunoSEQ multiplex PCR, and its TCRdb copy is limited to in-frame clones, with some not included. Among 250,000 or so clones listed, 60% to 75% were seen once. Sample: PBMCs, taken after 24 months of ibrutinib treatment. All receptors come from a human donor with chronic lymphocytic leukemia. CDR3s include the opening cysteine and the closing phenylalanine or tryptophan. Some rows mark clone size as missing; the rest say once, few, many or name a class of expanded clone.

>TRBJ1-5|TRBV6-6|-
CASSYSRGLKQPQHF
>TRBJ2-1|TRBV4-1|-
CASSQDLTSGRSGNEQFF
>TRBJ2-3|TRBV2|-
CASSRTDRSVGDTQYF
>TRBJ2-7|TRBV2|-
CASSSFYEQYF
>TRBJ1-1|TRBV30|-
CARLGDTSNTEAFF
>TRBJ1-5|TRBV18|-
CASSRTGDNQPQHF
>TRBJ2-2|TRBV6-5|-
CASSLSGNTGELFF
>TRBJ2-1|TRBV6-5|-
CASSQTGYNEQFF
>TRBJ1-1|TRBV9|-
CASSVGPAVEAFF
>TRBJ1-5|TRBV6-6|few
CASSSWDQPQHF
>TRBJ1-2|TRBV7-2|-
CASIFSGRAAGGYGYTF
>TRBJ2-6|TRBV5-1|-
CASSLPDSTGANVLTF
>TRBJ2-7|TRBV5-6|-
CASSLVPGLNSYEQYF
>TRBJ2-7|TRBV6-5|-
CASSITGRYEQYF
>TRBJ2-1|TRBV7-2|few
CASSLEGSFYEQFF
>TRBJ1-2|TRBV10-3|few
CAISESTGGTSGYTF
>TRBJ2-3|TRBV18|-
CASSPGDTQYF
>TRBJ2-2|TRBV15|few
CATSRDRGAGELFF
>TRBJ2-7|TRBV10-2|-
CASMRRLAGGPSYEQYF
>TRBJ1-4|TRBV27|-
CASSPFDRVEKLFF
>TRBJ1-1|TRBV7-2|once
CASSLGGSVTEAFF
>TRBJ1-4|TRBV28|-
CASSLPPLGVENEKLFF
>TRBJ1-1|TRBV18|-
CASSPRDTKNTEAFF
>TRBJ2-7|TRBV7-8|-
CASSLSSYEQYF
>TRBJ2-1|TRBV7-9|-
CASSSGLARFNEQFF
>TRBJ1-2|TRBV6-1|-
CASSARDRYGYTF
>TRBJ1-1|TRBV29-1|-
CSVTEMNTEAFF